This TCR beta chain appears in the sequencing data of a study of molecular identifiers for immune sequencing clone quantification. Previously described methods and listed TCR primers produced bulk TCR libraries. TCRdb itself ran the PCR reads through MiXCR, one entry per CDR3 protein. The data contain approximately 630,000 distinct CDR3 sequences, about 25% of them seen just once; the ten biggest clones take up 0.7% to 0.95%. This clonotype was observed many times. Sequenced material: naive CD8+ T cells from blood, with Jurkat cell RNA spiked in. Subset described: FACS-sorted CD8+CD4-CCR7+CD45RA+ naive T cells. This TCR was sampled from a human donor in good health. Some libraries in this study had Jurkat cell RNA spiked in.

The CDR3 coding sequence is TGTGCCAGCAGCCAAGATTGGACTAGCTACGAGCAGTACTTC. Translating it yields CASSQDWTSYEQYF. This sequence joins TRBV14 and TRBJ2-7; 7 bases are a match to TRBD2. Germline V gene lookup returns CDR1 SGHDN and CDR2 FVKESK. The CDR3 is 14 residues long. With V trimmed by 0 bases and J by 3 bases, 2 bases remained unmatched. Full variable domain (remainder filled in from reference TRBV14 and TRBJ2-7): EAGVTQFPSHSVIEKGQTVTLRCDPISGHDNLYWYRRVMGKEIKFLLHFVKESKQDESGMPNNRFLAERTGGTYSTLKVQPAELEDSGVYFCASSQDWTSYEQYFGPGTRLTVT.